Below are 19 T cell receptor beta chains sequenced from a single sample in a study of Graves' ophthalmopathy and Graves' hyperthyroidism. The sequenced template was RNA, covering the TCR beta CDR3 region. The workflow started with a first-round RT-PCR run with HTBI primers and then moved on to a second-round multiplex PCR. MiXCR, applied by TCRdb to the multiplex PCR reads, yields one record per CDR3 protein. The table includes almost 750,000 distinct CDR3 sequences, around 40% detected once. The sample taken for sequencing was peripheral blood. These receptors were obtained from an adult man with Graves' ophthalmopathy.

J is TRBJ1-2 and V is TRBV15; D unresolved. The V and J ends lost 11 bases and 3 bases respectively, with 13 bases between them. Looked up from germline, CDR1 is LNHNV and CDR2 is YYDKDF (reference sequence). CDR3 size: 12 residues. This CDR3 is CAPAGGDYGYTF. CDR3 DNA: TGTGCCCCTGCGGGTGGGGACTATGGCTACACCTTC.

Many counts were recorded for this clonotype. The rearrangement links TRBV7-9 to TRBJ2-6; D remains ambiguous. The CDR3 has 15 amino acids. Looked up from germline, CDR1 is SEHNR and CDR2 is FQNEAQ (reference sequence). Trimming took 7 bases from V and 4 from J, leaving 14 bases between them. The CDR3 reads CASTSLGSGANVLTF. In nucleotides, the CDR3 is TGTGCCAGCACATCCTTGGGGTCCGGGGCCAACGTCCTGACTTTC.

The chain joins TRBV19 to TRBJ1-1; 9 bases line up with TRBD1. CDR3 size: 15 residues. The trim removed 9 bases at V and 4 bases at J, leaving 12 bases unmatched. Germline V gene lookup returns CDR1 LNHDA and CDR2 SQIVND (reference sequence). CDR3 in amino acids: CASNLGGTGSTEAFF. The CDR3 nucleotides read TGTGCCAGCAACCTTGGAGGGACAGGGAGCACTGAAGCTTTCTTT.

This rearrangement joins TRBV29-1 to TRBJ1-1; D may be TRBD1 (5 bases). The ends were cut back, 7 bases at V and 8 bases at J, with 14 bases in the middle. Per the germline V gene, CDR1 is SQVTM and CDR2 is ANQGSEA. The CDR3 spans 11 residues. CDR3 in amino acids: CSAEARGEAFF. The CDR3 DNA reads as TGCAGCGCTGAGGCAAGGGGAGAAGCTTTCTTT.

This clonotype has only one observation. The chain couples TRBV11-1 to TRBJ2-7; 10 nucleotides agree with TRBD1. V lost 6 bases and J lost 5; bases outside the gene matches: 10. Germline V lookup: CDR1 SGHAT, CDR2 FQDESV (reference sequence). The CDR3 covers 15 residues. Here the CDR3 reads CASSQQTGGADEQYF. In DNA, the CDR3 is TGTGCCAGCAGTCAGCAGACAGGGGGCGCGGACGAGCAGTACTTC.

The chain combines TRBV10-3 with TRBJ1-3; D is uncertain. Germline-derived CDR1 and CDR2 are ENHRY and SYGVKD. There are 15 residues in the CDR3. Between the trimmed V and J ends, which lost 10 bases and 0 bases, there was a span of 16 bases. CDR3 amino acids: CATSPGQSSGNTIYF. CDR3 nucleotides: TGTGCCACTTCCCCCGGGCAAAGCTCTGGAAACACCATATATTTT.

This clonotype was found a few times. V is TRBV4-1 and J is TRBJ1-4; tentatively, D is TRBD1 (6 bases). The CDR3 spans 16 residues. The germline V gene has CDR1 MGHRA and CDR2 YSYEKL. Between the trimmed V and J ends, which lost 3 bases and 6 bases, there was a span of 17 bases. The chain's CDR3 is CASSQGRGQDDEKLFF. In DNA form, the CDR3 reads TGCGCCAGCAGCCAGGGCAGGGGACAAGACGATGAAAAACTGTTTTTT.

CDR3 sequence (DNA): TGTGCCAGTAGTATAGAACCTACAACCTACGAGCAGTACTTC. Protein product: CASSIEPTTYEQYF. V and J are TRBV19 and TRBJ2-7; D remains unclear. Trimming removed 0 bases at V and 2 bases at J, with 8 bases between. Germline-derived CDR1 and CDR2 are LNHDA and SQIVND (reference sequence). CDR3 size: 14 residues. The whole variable domain, filled in from reference TRBV19 and TRBJ2-7, reads DGGITQSPKYLFRKEGQNVTLSCEQNLNHDAMYWYRQDPGQGLRLIYYSQIVNDFQKGDIAEGYSVSREKKESFPLTVTSAQKNPTAFYLCASSIEPTTYEQYFGPGTRLTVT.

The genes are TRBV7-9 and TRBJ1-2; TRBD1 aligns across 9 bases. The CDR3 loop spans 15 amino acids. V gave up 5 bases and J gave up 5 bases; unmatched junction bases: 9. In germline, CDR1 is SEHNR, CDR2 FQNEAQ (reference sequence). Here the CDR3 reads CASSRTGTGNYGYTF. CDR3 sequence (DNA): TGTGCCAGCAGCCGAACCGGGACAGGGAATTATGGCTACACCTTC. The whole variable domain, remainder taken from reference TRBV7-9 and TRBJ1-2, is DTGVSQNPRHKITKRGQNVTFRCDPISEHNRLYWYRQTLGQGPEFLTYFQNEAQLEKSRLLSDRFSAERPKGSFSTLEIQRTEQGDSAMYLCASSRTGTGNYGYTFGSGTRLTVV.

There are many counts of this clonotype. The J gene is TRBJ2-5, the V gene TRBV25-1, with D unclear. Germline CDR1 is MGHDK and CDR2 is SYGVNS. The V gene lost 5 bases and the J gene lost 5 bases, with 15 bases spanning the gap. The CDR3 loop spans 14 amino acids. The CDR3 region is CASSPFLSSETQYF. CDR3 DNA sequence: TGTGCCAGCAGTCCCTTCCTCTCATCGGAGACCCAGTACTTC.

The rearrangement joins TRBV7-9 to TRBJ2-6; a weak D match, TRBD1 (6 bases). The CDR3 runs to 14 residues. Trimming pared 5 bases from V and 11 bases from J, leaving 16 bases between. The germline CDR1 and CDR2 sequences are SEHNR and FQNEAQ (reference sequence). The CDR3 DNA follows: TGTGCCAGCAGCCTACAGACAGGTCTCCACGTCCTGACTTTC. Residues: CASSLQTGLHVLTF.

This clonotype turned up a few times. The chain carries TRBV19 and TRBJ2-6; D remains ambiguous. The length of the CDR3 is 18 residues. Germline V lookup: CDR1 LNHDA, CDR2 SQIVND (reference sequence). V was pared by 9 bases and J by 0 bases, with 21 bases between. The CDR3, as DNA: TGTGCCAGCAGTTATCTGAGCAGAGCTAGCTCTGGGGCCAACGTCCTGACTTTC. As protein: CASSYLSRASSGANVLTF.

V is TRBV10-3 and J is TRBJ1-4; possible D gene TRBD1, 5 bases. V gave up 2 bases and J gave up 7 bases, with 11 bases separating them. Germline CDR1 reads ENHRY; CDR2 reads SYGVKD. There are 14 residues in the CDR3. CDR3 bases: TGTGCCATCAGTGAGGGGCAGGGAGGTGAAAAACTGTTTTTT. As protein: CAISEGQGGEKLFF.

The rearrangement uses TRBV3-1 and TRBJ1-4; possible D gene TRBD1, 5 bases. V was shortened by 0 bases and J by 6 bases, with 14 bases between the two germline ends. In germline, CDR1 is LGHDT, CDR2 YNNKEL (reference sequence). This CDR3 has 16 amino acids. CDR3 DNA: TGTGCCAGCAGCCAAGATCACAGGACAAGAGATGAAAAACTGTTTTTT. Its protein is CASSQDHRTRDEKLFF.

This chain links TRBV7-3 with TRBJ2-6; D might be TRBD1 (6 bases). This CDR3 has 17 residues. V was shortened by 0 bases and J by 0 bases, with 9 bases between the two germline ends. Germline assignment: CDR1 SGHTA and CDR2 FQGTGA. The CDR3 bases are TGTGCCAGCAGCTTAACAGGGACAAGCTCTGGGGCCAACGTCCTGACTTTC. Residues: CASSLTGTSSGANVLTF.

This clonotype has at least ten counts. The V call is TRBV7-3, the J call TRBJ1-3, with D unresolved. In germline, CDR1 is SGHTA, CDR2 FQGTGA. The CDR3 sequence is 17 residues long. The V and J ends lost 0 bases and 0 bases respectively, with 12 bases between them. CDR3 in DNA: TGTGCCAGCAGCTTAACAGGTGGCGGGTACTCTGGAAACACCATATATTTT. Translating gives CASSLTGGGYSGNTIYF.

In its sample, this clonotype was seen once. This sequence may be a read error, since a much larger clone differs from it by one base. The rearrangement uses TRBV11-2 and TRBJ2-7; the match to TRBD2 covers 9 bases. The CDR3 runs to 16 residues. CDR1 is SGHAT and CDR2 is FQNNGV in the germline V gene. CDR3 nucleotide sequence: TGTGCCAGCAGCTTTAAGGCGGGAGGGATCTCCTACGAGCAGTGCTTC. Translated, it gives CASSFKAGGISYEQCF.

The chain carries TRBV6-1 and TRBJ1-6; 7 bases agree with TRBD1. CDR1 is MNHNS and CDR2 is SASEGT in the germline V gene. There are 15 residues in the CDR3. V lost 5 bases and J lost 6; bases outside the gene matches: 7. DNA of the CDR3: TGTGCCAGCAGTCCCCCGGGACAGCTTAATTCACCCCTCCACTTT. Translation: CASSPPGQLNSPLHF.

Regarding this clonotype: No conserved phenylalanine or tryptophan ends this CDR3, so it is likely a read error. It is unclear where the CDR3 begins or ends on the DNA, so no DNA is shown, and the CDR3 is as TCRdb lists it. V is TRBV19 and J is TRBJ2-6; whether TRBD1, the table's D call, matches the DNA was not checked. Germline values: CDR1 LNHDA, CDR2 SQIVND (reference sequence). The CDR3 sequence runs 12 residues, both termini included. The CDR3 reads CASNPGGGTGNT.